This T cell receptor (beta chain) came from a study of T cell responses to AZD1222 COVID-19 vaccine. J lost 5 bases, V lost 6 bases, and 9 bases had no gene match. The CDR3 contains 14 residues. Germline V gene lookup returns CDR1 SNHLY and CDR2 FYNNEI. The assay was immunoSEQ multiplex PCR, and TCRdb's table has in-frame clones only and misses some. The sample lists some 97,000 clones, more than 75% occurring once. This chain connects TRBV2 to TRBJ1-1; 7 bases fit TRBD1. This sequence originates from an adult in good health. The specimen was peripheral blood, collected on day 0 of AZD1222 vaccination. CDR3 nucleotides: TGTGCCAGCAGCATTGACAGGGAGGTTACTGAAGCTTTCTTT. It translates to CASSIDREVTEAFF.